This T cell receptor beta chain was obtained from a study of T-cell reconstitution after alpha-beta-depleted transplantation in children. Findings and caveats of the study: For some patients, TCRbeta diversity was high at day 60 because of recipient T cells and thymic progenitors that survived. Reports say that about two months after transplant, the alpha-beta T cells came out of several hundred graft clones that had expanded. T-cell counts and diversity at one year post-transplant came mainly from newly produced T cells.

Unique molecular identifiers were used in preparing the TCRbeta library. TCRdb passed the PCR reads through MiXCR, listing each CDR3 protein once. The sample has around 490,000 distinct CDR3 sequences; about an eighth are singletons. This clonotype was counted only a few times. Antigen unknown. Trimming removed 1 base from V and 4 bases from J, with 13 bases in between. From germline, CDR1 is DFQATT and CDR2 SNEGSKA (reference sequence). This CDR3 comprises 15 residues. This chain connects TRBV20-1 to TRBJ2-2, with D tentatively TRBD1 or TRBD2 (5 bases each). This receptor was obtained from a female patient under 10 years old who had a stem cell transplant for aplastic anemia, so the T cells may come from the graft donor. The sample here was PBMCs, mostly from graft donor cells, taken 180 days after TCRalphabeta/CD19-depleted stem cell transplant. Here the CDR3 DNA reads TGCAGTGCTAGAGTCCCCGGGGCCGGCACCGGGGAGCTGTTTTTT. Protein product: CSARVPGAGTGELFF.